This T cell receptor (beta chain) comes out of a study of cytomegalovirus exposure and HLA in healthy donors. TCRdb's copy holds only in-frame clones and misses some; the assay was immunoSEQ multiplex PCR. The sample has tens of thousands of clones, almost 97% seen once. CDR1 MDHEN and CDR2 SYDVKM come from the germline V gene. V was clipped by 9 bases and J by 7 bases; unmatched bases: 8. The CDR3 totals 13 residues. With regard to this clone: Its antigen is undetermined.

Study findings and constraints: Most sequenced TCRs were rare (though some public TCRs occurred in many donors). Cytomegalovirus association was assigned to under 200 TCR beta chains. It was confirmed in vitro that three of the CMV-associated chains were specific for CMV antigens. A classifier reportedly called cytomegalovirus status with high sensitivity and specificity.

The sequencing input was PBMCs. This chain connects TRBV28 to TRBJ1-2; 10 nucleotides line up with TRBD1. The receptor was derived from a young man in good health and CMV-seropositive. CDR3 nucleotides: TGTGCCAGTACGACAGGGGGCGTCTTTGGCTACACCTTC. Its translation: CASTTGGVFGYTF.